This entry lists 4 T cell receptor beta chains sequenced from one sample in a study of T cell repertoires in cytomegalovirus infection. TCRdb fed the reads into MiXCR, producing one record per CDR3 protein. The table records about 180,000 distinct CDR3 sequences, about an eighth of them present only once. Sequencing was performed on PBMCs. The receptor set was obtained from a human donor in good health (CMV status not recorded). Some clones in this sample may be carry-over from other donors' samples.

This clonotype was picked up many times. The chain combines TRBV7-2 with TRBJ2-6; D is uncertain. The CDR3 consists of 15 residues. Trimming stripped 5 bases from V and 0 bases from J, with 8 bases between. The germline CDR1 and CDR2 sequences are SGHTA and FQGNSA. The CDR3 loop reads CASSVQSSGANVLTF. The CDR3 region has the DNA TGTGCCAGCAGCGTTCAGTCCTCTGGGGCCAACGTCCTGACTTTC.

This clonotype was observed many times. V gene TRBV7-3 combines with J gene TRBJ2-3, with TRBD2 matching 13 bases. The V and J ends lost 4 bases and 3 bases, in that order; junction bases with no gene match: 7. In germline, CDR1 is SGHTA, CDR2 FQGTGA. The CDR3 runs 17 residues. The CDR3, as DNA: TGTGCCAGCAGCTCGGGACTAGCGGGGTTTGGGACAGATACGCAGTATTTT. This sequence encodes CASSSGLAGFGTDTQYF.

This clonotype showed up many times. This chain joins TRBV7-2 and TRBJ2-7; the match to TRBD1 covers 8 bases. V shed 5 bases and J 2 bases; nucleotides not matched to a gene: 8. CDR1 SGHTA and CDR2 FQGNSA come from the germline V gene. The CDR3 is 15 residues long. In DNA, the CDR3 is TGTGCCAGCAGCACCGACAGGGGATATACCTACGAGCAGTACTTC. Protein product: CASSTDRGYTYEQYF. Filled out from reference TRBV7-2 and TRBJ2-7, the complete variable domain reads GAGVSQSPSNKVTEKGKDVELRCDPISGHTALYWYRQSLGQGLEFLIYFQGNSAPDKSGLPSDRFSAERTGGSVSTLTIQRTQQEDSAVYLCASSTDRGYTYEQYFGPGTRLTVT.

This chain links TRBV28 with TRBJ1-5; D may be TRBD1 (6 bases). CDR3 length equals 15 residues. The germline V gene has CDR1 MDHEN and CDR2 SYDVKM. V lost 6 bases to trimming and J lost 1 base, with 13 bases between them. CDR3 sequence (DNA): TGTGCCAGCAGCCTGACAGGTGAAAGCAATCAGCCCCAGCATTTT. Translating it yields CASSLTGESNQPQHF.